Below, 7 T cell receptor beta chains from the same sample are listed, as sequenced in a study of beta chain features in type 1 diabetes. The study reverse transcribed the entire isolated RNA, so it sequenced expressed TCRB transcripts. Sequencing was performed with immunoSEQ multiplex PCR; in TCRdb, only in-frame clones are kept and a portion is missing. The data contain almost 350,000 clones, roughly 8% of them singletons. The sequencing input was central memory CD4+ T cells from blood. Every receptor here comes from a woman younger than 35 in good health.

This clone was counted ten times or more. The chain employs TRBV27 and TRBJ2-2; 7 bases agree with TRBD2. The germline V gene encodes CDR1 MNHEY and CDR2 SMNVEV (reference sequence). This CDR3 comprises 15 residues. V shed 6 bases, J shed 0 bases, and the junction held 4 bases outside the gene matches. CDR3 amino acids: CASSSSGANTGELFF. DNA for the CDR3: TGTGCCAGCAGCTCCAGCGGGGCGAACACCGGGGAGCTGTTTTTT.

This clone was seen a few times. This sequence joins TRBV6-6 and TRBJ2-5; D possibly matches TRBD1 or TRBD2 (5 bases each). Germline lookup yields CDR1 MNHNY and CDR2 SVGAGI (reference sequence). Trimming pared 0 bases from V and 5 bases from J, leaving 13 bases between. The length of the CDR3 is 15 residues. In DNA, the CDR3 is TGTGCCAGCAGTTACTCCGGTGGGGGACGGGAGACCCAGTACTTC. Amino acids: CASSYSGGGRETQYF.

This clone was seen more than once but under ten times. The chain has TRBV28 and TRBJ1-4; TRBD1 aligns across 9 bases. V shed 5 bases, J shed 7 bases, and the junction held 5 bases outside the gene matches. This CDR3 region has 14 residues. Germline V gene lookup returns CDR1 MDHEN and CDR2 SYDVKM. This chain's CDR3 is CASSPTGGGEKLFF. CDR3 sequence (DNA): TGTGCCAGCAGTCCTACAGGGGGCGGTGAAAAACTGTTTTTT.

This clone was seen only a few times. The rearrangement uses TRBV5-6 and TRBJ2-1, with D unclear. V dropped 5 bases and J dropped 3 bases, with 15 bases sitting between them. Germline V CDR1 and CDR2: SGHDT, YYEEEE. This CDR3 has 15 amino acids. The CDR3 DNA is TGTGCCAGCAGTCTAGTTCCCTCCATCTACAATGAGCAGTTCTTC. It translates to CASSLVPSIYNEQFF.

As DNA, the CDR3 is TGCGCCAGCAGCTCTGCCCCCGGGACAGGGGCTGGGGAGACCCAGTACTTC. The encoded protein is CASSSAPGTGAGETQYF. The chain links TRBV5-1 to TRBJ2-5; 10 nucleotides match TRBD1. Trimming at V came to 3 bases and at J to 5 bases, leaving 13 bases not matched to a gene. There are 17 residues in the CDR3. Germline V gene lookup returns CDR1 SGHRS and CDR2 YFSETQ.

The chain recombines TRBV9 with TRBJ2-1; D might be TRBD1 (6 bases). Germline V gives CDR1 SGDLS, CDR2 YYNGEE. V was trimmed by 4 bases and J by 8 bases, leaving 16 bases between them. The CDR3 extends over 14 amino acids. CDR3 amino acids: CASSSTGFRDEQFF. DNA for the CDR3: TGTGCCAGCAGCTCGACAGGTTTTCGCGATGAGCAGTTCTTC.

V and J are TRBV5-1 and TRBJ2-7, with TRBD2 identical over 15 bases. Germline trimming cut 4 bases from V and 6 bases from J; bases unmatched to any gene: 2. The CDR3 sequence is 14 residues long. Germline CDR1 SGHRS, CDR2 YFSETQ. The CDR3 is CASSPGLAGGEQYF. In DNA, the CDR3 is TGCGCCAGCAGCCCGGGACTAGCGGGAGGCGAGCAGTACTTC.